This TCR beta chain was found in a study of T-cell memory formation after mild COVID-19. The wider study: TCR clustering was largely donor specific. Study results and limitations: Clones contracting over day 15 to 85 were CD4/CD8 balanced, with later expanders leaning CD4+.

5'RACE with constant-segment primers built TCRalpha and TCRbeta cDNA libraries with UMIs. MiXCR, applied by TCRdb to the 5' RACE reads, yields one record per CDR3 protein. The table includes approximately 570,000 distinct CDR3 sequences, around 17% detected once. In its sample, this clonotype was seen a few times. Antigen: not known. Sequenced sample: PBMCs or a T cell subset sorted from them (not recorded which). This TCR came from an adult woman who had mild COVID-19 (a few samples of this study predate the infection). Cell type and time point are not known.

The CDR3 DNA sequence: TGTGCCAGCAGCGCCGCCGGGACAGGGCCCAGATCAGACTATGGCTACACCTTC. It codes for CASSAAGTGPRSDYGYTF. This chain connects TRBV7-9 to TRBJ1-2; 9 bases line up with TRBD1. This CDR3 comprises 18 residues. Germline assignment: CDR1 SEHNR and CDR2 FQNEAQ (reference sequence). The J segment lost 3 bases and the V segment lost 5 bases, leaving 16 bases of the junction unmatched. Full variable domain (remainder filled in from reference TRBV7-9 and TRBJ1-2): DTGVSQNPRHKITKRGQNVTFRCDPISEHNRLYWYRQTLGQGPEFLTYFQNEAQLEKSRLLSDRFSAERPKGSFSTLEIQRTEQGDSAMYLCASSAAGTGPRSDYGYTFGSGTRLTVV.